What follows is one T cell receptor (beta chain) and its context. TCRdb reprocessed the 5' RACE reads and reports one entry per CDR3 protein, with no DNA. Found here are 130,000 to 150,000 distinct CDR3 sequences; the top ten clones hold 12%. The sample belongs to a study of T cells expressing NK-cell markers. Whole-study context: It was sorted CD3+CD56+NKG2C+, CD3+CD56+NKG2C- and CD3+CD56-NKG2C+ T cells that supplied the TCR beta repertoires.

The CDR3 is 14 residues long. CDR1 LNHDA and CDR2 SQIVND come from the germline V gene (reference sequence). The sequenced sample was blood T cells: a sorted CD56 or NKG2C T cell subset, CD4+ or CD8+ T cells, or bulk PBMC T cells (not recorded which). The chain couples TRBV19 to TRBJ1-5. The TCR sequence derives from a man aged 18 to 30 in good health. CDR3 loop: CASSIQSRNQPQHF. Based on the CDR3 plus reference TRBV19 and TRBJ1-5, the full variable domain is DGGITQSPKYLFRKEGQNVTLSCEQNLNHDAMYWYRQDPGQGLRLIYYSQIVNDFQKGDIAEGYSVSREKKESFPLTVTSAQKNPTAFYLCASSIQSRNQPQHFGDGTRLSIL.